The next 32 T cell receptor beta chains were all read from a single sample in a study of T cell responses to AZD1222 COVID-19 vaccine. The table came from immunoSEQ multiplex PCR; TCRdb's copy has only in-frame clones and leaves some out. Of 100,000 or so clones in the sample, about nine tenths are singletons; the top ten hold under 5.5%. The sample here was peripheral blood, taken on day 0 of AZD1222 vaccination. Receptors were obtained from an adult in good health.

This clone was found once. The chain carries TRBV28 and TRBJ2-7, with 8 nucleotides matching TRBD1. V was clipped by 9 bases and J by 7 bases; unmatched bases: 11. Germline V CDR1 and CDR2: MDHEN, SYDVKM. The CDR3 length is 13 residues. The chain's CDR3 is CASSGTGAKEQYF. The CDR3 DNA reads as TGTGCCAGTTCCGGGACAGGAGCGAAAGAGCAGTACTTC.

J is TRBJ1-1 and V is TRBV19, with 9 bases matching TRBD1. The CDR3 is 15 residues long. Germline-derived CDR1 and CDR2 are LNHDA and SQIVND (reference sequence). J was trimmed by 1 base and V by 4 bases; bases with no gene match: 4. CDR3 coding DNA: TGTGCCAGTAGTAACCGGGACAGGGCGAACACTGAAGCTTTCTTT. This codes for CASSNRDRANTEAFF.

This chain joins TRBV27 and TRBJ2-2, with D possibly called TRBD1 or TRBD2 (5 bases each). The CDR3 sequence is 14 residues long. Trimming removed 2 bases from V and 3 bases from J, with 7 bases in between. Germline V gene sequence: CDR1 MNHEY, CDR2 SMNVEV (reference sequence). The CDR3 DNA is TGTGCCAGCAGTTTAGGGGGATACACCGGGGAGCTGTTTTTT. Translation gives CASSLGGYTGELFF.

This chain connects TRBV4-3 to TRBJ2-1, with D possibly TRBD1 on 5 matching bases. This CDR3 has 11 amino acids. Germline V lookup: CDR1 LGHNA, CDR2 YSLEER. Trimming removed 4 bases at V and 8 bases at J, with 6 bases between. CDR3 in amino acids: CASSLGDEQFF. CDR3 bases: TGCGCCAGCAGCCTAGGGGATGAGCAGTTCTTC.

The CDR3 DNA follows: TGTGCCAGCAGGGGACCGGGACAGGGGAGTTTGGGCACAGATACGCAGTATTTT. The encoded protein is CASRGPGQGSLGTDTQYF. The rearrangement uses TRBV5-4 and TRBJ2-3, with 10 positions matching TRBD1. Germline V CDR1 and CDR2: SGHNT, YYREEE (reference sequence). The CDR3 runs 18 residues. V gave up 5 bases and J gave up 1 base; unmatched junction bases: 13.

The V and J genes are TRBV24-1 and TRBJ2-7; no firm D call. The CDR3 has 14 residues. Germline lookup yields CDR1 KGHDR and CDR2 SFDVKD. Trimming took off 4 bases at V and 0 bases at J, with 9 bases between the two ends. The CDR3 protein is CATSEGPNSYEQYF. The CDR3, as DNA: TGTGCCACCAGTGAAGGTCCTAACTCCTACGAGCAGTACTTC.

Comment on this clone: A read error may account for a junction end that differs from germline. This chain links TRBV6-4 with TRBJ2-3; 8 bases line up with TRBD1. CDR1 MRHNA and CDR2 SNTAGT come from the germline V gene. This CDR3 region has 14 residues. CDR3 nucleotides: TGTGCCACCAGTGGACAGGGACGTACAGATACGCAGTATTTT. This encodes CATSGQGRTDTQYF.

This clone was found a few times. This chain joins TRBV19 and TRBJ1-2; 9 nucleotides align to TRBD1. CDR1 and CDR2 from the germline V gene are LNHDA and SQIVND (reference sequence). The J segment lost 10 bases and the V segment lost 1 base, leaving 7 bases of the junction unmatched. This CDR3 is built from 14 residues. The CDR3 DNA sequence: TGTGCCAGTAGTATAGTCGGGACAGGGAGTCCCTACACCTTC. Its translation is CASSIVGTGSPYTF.

The gene calls are TRBV7-3 and TRBJ2-1; 11 bases match TRBD2. Germline-derived CDR1 and CDR2 are SGHTA and FQGTGA. The CDR3 has 16 amino acids. Unmatched junction bases numbered 7, after V lost 5 bases and J lost 4 bases. CDR3 residues: CASSPRLAGPYNEQFF. The CDR3 region has the DNA TGTGCCAGCAGCCCTCGACTAGCGGGGCCGTACAATGAGCAGTTCTTC.

The chain couples TRBV4-3 to TRBJ1-6; D might be TRBD1 (6 bases). The CDR3 has 18 amino acids. V dropped 4 bases and J dropped 7 bases, with 23 bases sitting between them. CDR1 is LGHNA, CDR2 YSLEER, per germline. Here the CDR3 reads CASSPNSPNRDGNSPLHF. The CDR3 nucleotides read TGCGCCAGCAGCCCGAATTCCCCCAACAGGGATGGCAATTCACCCCTCCACTTT.

This chain connects TRBV5-1 to TRBJ1-6; D is unresolved. The CDR3 is 16 residues long. The V gene's germline CDR1 is SGHRS and CDR2 YFSETQ. With 0 bases removed from V and 5 bases from J, the gap between germline ends came to 12 bases. The CDR3 here is CASSLVAGGDNSPLHF. The CDR3 nucleotides are TGCGCCAGCAGCTTGGTTGCGGGTGGGGATAATTCACCCCTCCACTTT.

CDR3 in DNA: TGTGCCAGCAGCTTAGTCGGTACCGGGGGCAGATACGAGCAGTACTTC. Encoded protein: CASSLVGTGGRYEQYF. The rearrangement joins TRBV7-2 to TRBJ2-7; either TRBD1 or TRBD2 may fit D (6 bases each). Germline values: CDR1 SGHTA, CDR2 FQGNSA. V shed 1 base and J shed 4 bases, with 17 bases lying between them. This CDR3 is 16 amino acids long. The full variable domain, rest sourced from reference TRBV7-2 and TRBJ2-7, is GAGVSQSPSNKVTEKGKDVELRCDPISGHTALYWYRQSLGQGLEFLIYFQGNSAPDKSGLPSDRFSAERTGGSVSTLTIQRTQQEDSAVYLCASSLVGTGGRYEQYFGPGTRLTVT.

This clone was counted a few times. The V and J genes are TRBV7-9 and TRBJ1-2; D uncertain. There are 15 residues in the CDR3. Trimming pared 0 bases from V and 6 bases from J, leaving 14 bases between. Germline lookup yields CDR1 SEHNR and CDR2 FQNEAQ (reference sequence). The CDR3 here is CASSLARSVWDGYTF. In DNA, the CDR3 is TGTGCCAGCAGCTTAGCCAGGTCCGTGTGGGATGGCTACACCTTC.

The chain joins TRBV18 to TRBJ1-2; 8 nucleotides agree with TRBD1. The CDR3 sequence is 13 residues long. The germline V gene encodes CDR1 KGHSH and CDR2 LQKENI. V shed 5 bases, J shed 4 bases, and the junction held 3 bases outside the gene matches. CDR3 residues: CASSTDRGYGYTF. CDR3 in DNA: TGTGCCAGCTCAACCGACAGGGGCTATGGCTACACCTTC.

This chain connects TRBV18 to TRBJ2-1, with D possibly being TRBD1 (6 bases). Germline V gene sequence: CDR1 KGHSH, CDR2 LQKENI. Trimming left V 1 base short and J 12 bases short, with 13 bases between. This CDR3 has 13 residues. The CDR3 spells CASSPQERGGQFF. In DNA, the CDR3 is TGTGCCAGCTCACCACAGGAGCGAGGGGGGCAGTTCTTC.

V and J are TRBV11-3 and TRBJ2-5; D remains unclear. Trimming took 5 bases from V and 4 from J, leaving 17 bases between them. This CDR3 has 15 amino acids. Germline V lookup: CDR1 SGHNT, CDR2 YENEEA. The CDR3 DNA reads as TGTGCCAGCAGCCTAGGTAAAGGGTGGCCAGAGACCCAGTACTTC. This translates into CASSLGKGWPETQYF.

J is TRBJ1-5 and V is TRBV5-1; possibly TRBD1 for D (6 bases). V gave up 4 bases and J gave up 0 bases, with 14 bases separating them. The CDR3 consists of 16 residues. CDR1 SGHRS and CDR2 YFSETQ come from the germline V gene. This CDR3 reads CASSGPQGDSNQPQHF. Written as DNA, the CDR3 is TGCGCCAGCAGCGGACCACAGGGAGATAGCAATCAGCCCCAGCATTTT.

This clone was seen only a few times. The chain employs TRBV5-4 and TRBJ1-2; TRBD1 might be the D (6 bases). The V end was cut by 5 bases, the J end by 6 bases, with 14 bases between. The CDR3 sequence is 13 residues long. Looked up from germline, CDR1 is SGHNT and CDR2 is YYREEE (reference sequence). CDR3 sequence: CASSYTGTHGYTF. The CDR3 DNA sequence: TGTGCCAGCAGTTACACAGGGACCCATGGCTACACCTTC. Variable domain in full (rest from reference TRBV5-4 and TRBJ1-2): ETGVTQSPTHLIKTRGQQVTLRCSSQSGHNTVSWYQQALGQGPQFIFQYYREEENGRGNFPPRFSGLQFPNYSSELNVNALELDDSALYLCASSYTGTHGYTFGSGTRLTVV.

The chain uses TRBV28 and TRBJ1-4, with 11 nucleotides matching TRBD1. Germline-derived CDR1 and CDR2 are MDHEN and SYDVKM. CDR3 length equals 14 residues. With 4 bases clipped from V and 10 bases from J, the junction kept 5 bases outside the gene matches. The DNA for the CDR3 is TGTGCCAGCAGTTCCCCGGGACAGGGGGGAAAACTGTTTTTT. Translated: CASSSPGQGGKLFF.

The chain is built from TRBV21-1 and TRBJ1-1; the DNA was not used to check the table's D call, TRBD1. TRBV21-1 is annotated as a pseudogene. The CDR3 is 19 residues long. The CDR3 region has the DNA TGTGCCAGCAGCAAAGGATTAGGGGGACAGGACCCACTGGGGACTGAAGCTTTCTTT. Translated, it gives CASSKGLGGQDPLGTEAFF.

The chain carries TRBV4-3 and TRBJ2-3; 8 nucleotides agree with TRBD2. The CDR3 has 15 residues. The ends lost 0 bases at V and 5 bases at J; junction bases unmatched: 4. The germline V gene encodes CDR1 LGHNA and CDR2 YSLEER. CDR3 protein: CASSQDVAGRDTQYF. DNA for the CDR3: TGCGCCAGCAGCCAAGATGTAGCGGGGAGAGATACGCAGTATTTT.

This clone was seen a single time. V usage is TRBV24-1 and J usage is TRBJ1-2; a possible D gene is TRBD1 (5 bases). The germline V and J ends were trimmed by 5 bases and 5 bases, with 11 bases remaining between them. Germline-derived CDR1 and CDR2 are KGHDR and SFDVKD. The CDR3 contains 13 residues. The CDR3 region has the DNA TGTGCCACCAGTGGTGACGGGGGGTATGGCTACACCTTC. It translates to CATSGDGGYGYTF.

The rearrangement joins TRBV7-9 to TRBJ2-7; D might be TRBD1 (6 bases). The CDR3 has 17 residues. In germline, CDR1 is SEHNR, CDR2 FQNEAQ (reference sequence). The V end lost 4 bases, the J end lost 3 bases, and 22 bases lay between the germline ends. The CDR3 spells CASSSAVNRDTFYEQYF. The CDR3 nucleotides are TGTGCCAGCAGCTCCGCCGTTAACCGGGACACATTCTACGAGCAGTACTTC.

The chain uses TRBV7-9 and TRBJ2-5; 10 bases align to TRBD1. Germline V gives CDR1 SEHNR, CDR2 FQNEAQ (reference sequence). V was clipped by 6 bases and J by 2 bases; unmatched bases: 6. The CDR3 spans 15 residues. The CDR3: CASRFPGQGQETQYF. As DNA, the CDR3 is TGTGCCAGCAGATTCCCGGGACAGGGGCAAGAGACCCAGTACTTC.

This chain uses TRBV2 with TRBJ2-7; D perhaps matches TRBD2 (6 bases). CDR1 and CDR2 from the germline V gene are SNHLY and FYNNEI. V was pared by 8 bases and J by 3 bases, with 17 bases between. This CDR3 spans 14 amino acids. In DNA form, the CDR3 reads TGTGCCAGCCGGGGACGGGGGTCCGGCTACGAGCAGTACTTC. Translating it yields CASRGRGSGYEQYF. The full variable domain, rest sourced from reference TRBV2 and TRBJ2-7, is EPEVTQTPSHQVTQMGQEVILRCVPISNHLYFYWYRQILGQKVEFLVSFYNNEISEKSEIFDDQFSVERPDGSNFTLKIRSTKLEDSAMYFCASRGRGSGYEQYFGPGTRLTVT.

The rearrangement joins TRBV7-9 to TRBJ1-3, with D perhaps matching TRBD1 (5 bases). V was cut by 5 bases and J by 0 bases, with 23 bases left in between. Per germline, CDR1 SEHNR and CDR2 FQNEAQ (reference sequence). The CDR3 sequence is 19 residues long. This chain's CDR3 is CASSRTTSDSFVSGNTIYF. As DNA, the CDR3 is TGTGCCAGCAGCCGCACCACCTCTGACAGTTTCGTCTCTGGAAACACCATATATTTT.

As regards this clone: In the same sample, other DNA sequences code for this CDR3. The chain uses TRBV14 and TRBJ1-2; maybe TRBD1 (5 bases). V was clipped by 3 bases and J by 4 bases, with 9 bases between them. The CDR3 covers 13 residues. CDR1 and CDR2 from the germline V gene are SGHDN and FVKESK. This chain's CDR3 is CASSQAGPYGYTF. The CDR3 DNA is TGTGCCAGCAGCCAGGCAGGGCCCTATGGCTACACCTTC. The full variable domain, its missing parts supplied by reference TRBV14 and TRBJ1-2, is EAGVTQFPSHSVIEKGQTVTLRCDPISGHDNLYWYRRVMGKEIKFLLHFVKESKQDESGMPNNRFLAERTGGTYSTLKVQPAELEDSGVYFCASSQAGPYGYTFGSGTRLTVV.

V usage is TRBV7-8 and J usage is TRBJ1-5; 7 bases are a match to TRBD1. The CDR3 sequence is 21 residues long. Trimming cost V 5 bases and J 6 bases; bases outside gene matches: 28. The germline V gene encodes CDR1 SGHVS and CDR2 FQNEAQ. DNA of the CDR3: TGTGCCAGCAGCCCCGGACCCACCCTCGACAGGGATGGCGTAATAAGTCAGCCCCAGCATTTT. Its protein product is CASSPGPTLDRDGVISQPQHF.

The chain joins TRBV6-6 to TRBJ1-2; no reliable D call. V lost 6 bases to trimming and J lost 4 bases, with 15 bases between them. CDR1 is MNHNY, CDR2 SVGAGI, per germline (reference sequence). The CDR3 length is 14 residues. This chain's CDR3 is CASRTGPSVYGYTF. DNA for the CDR3: TGTGCCAGCAGAACCGGGCCGTCCGTCTATGGCTACACCTTC.

This sequence joins TRBV5-1 and TRBJ2-1, with no clear D. The V end was cut by 5 bases, the J end by 5 bases, with 11 bases between. The germline CDR1 and CDR2 sequences are SGHRS and YFSETQ. This CDR3 has 13 amino acids. The CDR3 loop is CASSGVSDNEQFF. The CDR3 region has the DNA TGCGCCAGCAGTGGGGTTTCGGACAATGAGCAGTTCTTC.

This chain links TRBV2 with TRBJ1-6; D unclear. Trimming took 10 bases from V and 0 from J, leaving 10 bases between them. From germline, CDR1 is SNHLY and CDR2 FYNNEI. The CDR3 sequence is 14 residues long. The chain's CDR3 is CATTLSSYNSPLHF. CDR3 DNA: TGTGCCACCACGCTGAGCTCCTATAATTCACCCCTCCACTTT.

The rearrangement joins TRBV5-6 to TRBJ2-7; TRBD2 agrees at 7 bases. The germline V gene encodes CDR1 SGHDT and CDR2 YYEEEE. J lost 2 bases, V lost 2 bases, and 13 bases had no gene match. The CDR3 has 17 residues. CDR3 DNA sequence: TGTGCCAGCAGCTTCTCTAGACTAGCTAAGGACCCCTACGAGCAGTACTTC. Translated, it gives CASSFSRLAKDPYEQYF.